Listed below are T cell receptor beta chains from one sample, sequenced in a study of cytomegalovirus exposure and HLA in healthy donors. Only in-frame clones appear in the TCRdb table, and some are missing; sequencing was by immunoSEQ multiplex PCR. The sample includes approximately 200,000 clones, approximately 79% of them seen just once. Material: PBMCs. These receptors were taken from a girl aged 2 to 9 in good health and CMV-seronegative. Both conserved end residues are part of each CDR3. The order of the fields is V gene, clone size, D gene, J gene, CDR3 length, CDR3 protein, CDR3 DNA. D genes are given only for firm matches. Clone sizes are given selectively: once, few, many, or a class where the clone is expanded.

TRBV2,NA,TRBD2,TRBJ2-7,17,CASSAKGSGRQNYEQYF,TGTGCCAGCAGTGCTAAGGGTAGCGGGAGACAGAACTACGAGCAGTACTTC
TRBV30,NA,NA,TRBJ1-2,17,CAWSVRKTSRDLYGYTF,TGTGCCTGGAGTGTACGGAAAACCTCCAGGGATCTGTATGGCTACACCTTC
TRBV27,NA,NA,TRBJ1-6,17,CASSFERPSSYNSPLHF,TGTGCCAGCAGTTTTGAACGCCCGAGCTCCTATAATTCACCCCTCCACTTT
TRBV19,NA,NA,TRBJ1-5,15,CASTVVAQSNQPQHF,TGTGCCAGTACGGTAGTCGCGCAATCCAATCAGCCCCAGCATTTT
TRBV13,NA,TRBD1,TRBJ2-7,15,CASSQETGGSYEQYF,TGTGCCAGCAGCCAAGAGACAGGGGGCTCTTACGAGCAGTACTTC
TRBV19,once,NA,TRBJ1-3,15,CASSWDLSSGNTIYF,TGTGCCAGTAGTTGGGACTTGAGCTCTGGAAACACCATATATTTT
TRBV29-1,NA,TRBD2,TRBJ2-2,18,CSVPQGLAGGPDTGELFF,TGCAGCGTCCCCCAGGGACTAGCGGGGGGGCCGGACACCGGGGAGCTGTTTTTT
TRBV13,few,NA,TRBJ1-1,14,CASSLEGRNTEAFF,TGTGCCAGCAGCTTGGAGGGGAGGAACACTGAAGCTTTCTTT
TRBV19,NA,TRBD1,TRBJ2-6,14,CASGTGSGANVLTF,TGTGCCAGTGGGACAGGCTCTGGGGCCAACGTCCTGACTTTC
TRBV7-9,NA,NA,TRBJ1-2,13,CASSQDGRGGYTF,TGTGCCAGCAGCCAGGACGGACGGGGTGGCTACACCTTC
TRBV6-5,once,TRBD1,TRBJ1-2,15,CASSYGRDRAYGYTF,TGTGCCAGCAGTTACGGTCGGGACAGGGCCTATGGCTACACCTTC
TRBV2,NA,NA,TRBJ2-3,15,CASSDGWRVTDTQYF,TGTGCCAGCAGTGATGGGTGGAGGGTAACAGATACGCAGTATTTT
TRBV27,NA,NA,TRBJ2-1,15,CASHSGRGSYNEQFF,TGTGCCAGCCATTCTGGGAGGGGGTCCTACAATGAGCAGTTCTTC
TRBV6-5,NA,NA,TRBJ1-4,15,CASSSQTGPGEKLFF,TGTGCCAGCAGTTCCCAGACAGGACCGGGTGAAAAACTGTTTTTT
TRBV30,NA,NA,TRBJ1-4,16,CASQGLDFTTNEKLFF,TGTGCCTCACAGGGTTTGGATTTCACAACTAATGAAAAACTGTTTTTT
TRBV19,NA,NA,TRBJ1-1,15,CASSFTSLMNTEAFF,TGTGCCAGTAGTTTCACAAGTTTAATGAACACTGAAGCTTTCTTT
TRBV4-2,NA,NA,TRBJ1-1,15,CASSQETGMNTEAFF,TGTGCCAGCAGCCAAGAGACGGGGATGAACACTGAAGCTTTCTTT
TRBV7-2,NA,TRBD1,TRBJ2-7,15,CASSLGQGSSYEQYF,TGTGCCAGCAGCTTGGGACAGGGGAGCTCCTACGAGCAGTACTTC
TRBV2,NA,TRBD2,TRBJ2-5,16,CASTLGLAGTQETQYF,TGTGCCAGCACCTTAGGACTAGCGGGTACCCAAGAGACCCAGTACTTC
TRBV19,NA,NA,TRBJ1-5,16,CATRAGGSRRNQPQHF,TGTGCCACCAGGGCGGGGGGTAGCAGGCGCAATCAGCCCCAGCATTTT
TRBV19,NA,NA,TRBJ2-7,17,CASSIRRENRGTYEQYF,TGTGCCAGTAGTATCAGACGGGAGAACAGGGGAACCTACGAGCAGTACTTC
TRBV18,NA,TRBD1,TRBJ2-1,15,CASSAGQGEWNEQFF,TGTGCCAGCTCAGCAGGACAGGGGGAATGGAATGAGCAGTTCTTC
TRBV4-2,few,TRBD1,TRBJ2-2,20,CASSQEQLRTGGTNTGELFF,TGTGCCAGCAGCCAAGAACAGCTTCGGACAGGGGGAACGAACACCGGGGAGCTGTTTTTT
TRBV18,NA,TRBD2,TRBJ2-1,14,CASSPSGGYNEQFF,TGTGCCAGCTCACCAAGCGGGGGCTACAATGAGCAGTTCTTC
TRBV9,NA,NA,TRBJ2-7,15,CASSRGEEKIYEQYF,TGTGCCAGCAGCAGGGGCGAAGAGAAGATCTACGAGCAGTACTTC
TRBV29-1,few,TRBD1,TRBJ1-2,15,CSVDLGGQGRDGYTF,TGCAGCGTTGACCTAGGGGGACAGGGGAGGGATGGCTACACCTTC
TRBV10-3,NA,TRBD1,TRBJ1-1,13,CAISETGGTEAFF,TGTGCCATCAGTGAGACAGGGGGCACTGAAGCTTTCTTT
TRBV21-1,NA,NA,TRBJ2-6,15,CASSKVRQGTNVLTF,TGTGCCAGCAGCAAAGTTCGGCAGGGCACCAACGTCCTGACTTTC
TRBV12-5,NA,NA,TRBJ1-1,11,CASAQNTEAFF,TGTGCTAGTGCCCAGAACACTGAAGCTTTCTTT
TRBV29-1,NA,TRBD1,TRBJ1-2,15,CSVGDREWKSYGYTF,TGCAGCGTTGGGGACAGGGAGTGGAAGAGCTATGGCTACACCTTC
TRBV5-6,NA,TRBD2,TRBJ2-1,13,CASSGLADNEQFF,TGTGCCAGCAGCGGACTAGCAGACAATGAGCAGTTCTTC
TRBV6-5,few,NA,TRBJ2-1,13,CASSYSSYNEQFF,TGTGCCAGCAGTTACTCTAGCTACAATGAGCAGTTCTTC
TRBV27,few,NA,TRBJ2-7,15,CASSAQGFGVLEQYF,TGTGCCAGCAGCGCCCAGGGGTTTGGAGTATTAGAGCAGTACTTC
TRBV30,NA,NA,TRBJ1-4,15,CAWSRGTILNEKLFF,TGTGCCTGGAGCCGTGGGACAATTCTAAACGAAAAACTGTTTTTT
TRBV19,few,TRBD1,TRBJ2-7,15,CASSTGRTGIYEQYF,TGTGCCAGTAGTACTGGGCGGACAGGAATATACGAGCAGTACTTC
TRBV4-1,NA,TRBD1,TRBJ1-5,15,CASSQETGAGQPQHF,TGCGCCAGCAGCCAAGAAACAGGGGCCGGTCAGCCCCAGCATTTT
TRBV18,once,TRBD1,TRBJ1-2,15,CASSPQGDPGYGYTF,TGTGCCAGCTCGCCACAGGGGGACCCTGGCTATGGCTACACCTTC
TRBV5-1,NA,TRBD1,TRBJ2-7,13,CASSLDRGDLQYF,TGCGCCAGCAGCTTGGACAGGGGGGATTTGCAGTACTTC
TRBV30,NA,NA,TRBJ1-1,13,CAWSRISNSEAFF,TGTGCCTGGAGCAGGATTTCGAACTCTGAAGCTTTCTTT
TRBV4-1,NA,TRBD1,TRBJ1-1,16,CASSPWTGGPFTEAFF,TGCGCCAGCAGCCCATGGACAGGGGGCCCGTTTACTGAAGCTTTCTTT
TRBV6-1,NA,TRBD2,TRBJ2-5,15,CASETLAGGQETQYF,TGTGCCAGCGAAACACTAGCGGGGGGACAAGAGACCCAGTACTTC
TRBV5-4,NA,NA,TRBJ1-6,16,CASSTSAGVGNSPLHF,TGTGCCAGCAGCACGTCGGCGGGGGTAGGGAATTCACCCCTCCACTTT
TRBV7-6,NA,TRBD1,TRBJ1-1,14,CASSRFPGQGRGFF,TGTGCCAGCAGCCGCTTCCCGGGACAGGGTCGTGGTTTCTTT
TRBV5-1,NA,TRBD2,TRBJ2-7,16,CASSPGTSGLSYEQYF,TGCGCCAGCAGCCCAGGGACTAGCGGGCTTTCTTACGAGCAGTACTTC
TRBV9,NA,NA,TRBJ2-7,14,CASSVESDRSEQYF,TGTGCCAGCAGCGTAGAGAGCGACAGGTCGGAGCAGTACTTC
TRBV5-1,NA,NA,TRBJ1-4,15,CASSLDPGSNEKLFF,TGCGCCAGCAGCTTGGACCCGGGAAGTAATGAAAAACTGTTTTTT
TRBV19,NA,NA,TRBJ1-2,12,CASSQTDYGYTF,TGTGCCAGTAGTCAGACAGACTATGGCTACACCTTC
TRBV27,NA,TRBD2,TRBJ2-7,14,CASSFSGRFHEQYF,TGTGCCAGCAGTTTCAGCGGGAGGTTCCACGAGCAGTACTTC
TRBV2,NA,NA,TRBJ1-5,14,CASSPDTRRQPQHF,TGTGCCAGCAGTCCGGACACCCGCCGGCAGCCCCAGCATTTT
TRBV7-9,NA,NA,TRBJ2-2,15,CASSTVTANTGELFF,TGTGCCAGCAGCACGGTGACAGCGAACACCGGGGAGCTGTTTTTT